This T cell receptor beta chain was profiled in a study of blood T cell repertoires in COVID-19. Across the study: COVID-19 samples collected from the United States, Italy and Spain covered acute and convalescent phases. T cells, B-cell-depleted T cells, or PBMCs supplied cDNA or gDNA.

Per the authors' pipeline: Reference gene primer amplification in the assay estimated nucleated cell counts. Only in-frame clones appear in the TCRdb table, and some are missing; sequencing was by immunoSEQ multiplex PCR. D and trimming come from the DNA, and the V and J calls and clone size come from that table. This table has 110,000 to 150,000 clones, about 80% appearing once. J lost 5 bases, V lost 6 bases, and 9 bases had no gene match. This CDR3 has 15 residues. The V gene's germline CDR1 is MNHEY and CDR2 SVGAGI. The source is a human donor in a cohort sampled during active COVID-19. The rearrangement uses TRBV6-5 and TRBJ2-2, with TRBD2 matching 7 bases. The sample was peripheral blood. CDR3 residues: CASRIRGVGTGELFF. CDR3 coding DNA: TGTGCCAGCAGGATACGGGGGGTAGGGACCGGGGAGCTGTTTTTT.